This TCR beta chain was documented in a study of T cells of healthy individuals. This clonotype has a count of ten or more. MiXCR, run by TCRdb on the 5' RACE reads, gives a single entry per CDR3 protein. The table includes some 100,000 distinct CDR3 sequences, 17% detected once. Germline V gene sequence: CDR1 SGHTA, CDR2 FQGTGA. The CDR3 runs 13 residues. Germline trimming cut 5 bases from V and 9 bases from J; bases unmatched to any gene: 7. The TCR comes from a human donor in good health. The V gene is TRBV7-3, the J gene TRBJ2-1, with 7 bases identical to TRBD1. The CDR3 spells CASSPGTVGEQFF. As DNA, the CDR3 is TGTGCCAGCAGCCCGGGGACAGTCGGTGAGCAGTTCTTC.